This is a list of T cell receptor beta chains from one sample in a study of OX40 agonist ivuxolimab in advanced cancers. Only in-frame clones appear in the TCRdb table, and some are missing; sequencing was by immunoSEQ multiplex PCR. The sample has around 50,000 clones, 75% to 90% seen once. Sequencing was performed on CD4+ or CD8+ T cells sorted from blood, taken in a trial of the OX40 agonist ivuxolimab. The source of these receptors is an adult with an advanced solid tumor such as melanoma, head and neck, liver or kidney cancer. The conserved cysteine and the conserved F or W are not part of the CDR3 here. Each record gives: V gene, J gene, CDR3 protein.

TRBV4-1	TRBJ2-1	ASSRFSGTGIDEQF
TRBV6-6	TRBJ1-3	ASSSRTVSGNTIY
TRBV29-1	TRBJ2-1	SVGLAGAGYEQF
TRBV14	TRBJ1-1	ASSTSQNTEAF
TRBV29-1	TRBJ2-5	SVRNTVQETQY
TRBV19	TRBJ2-1	ASKRGDSDEQF
TRBV27	TRBJ2-1	ASSPGPSWKGNEQF
TRBV6-5	TRBJ2-1	ASSYAQGSYNEQF
TRBV19	TRBJ1-4	ASSIDPIGSQVGEKLF
TRBV30	TRBJ1-1	AWSSQQNTEAF
TRBV28	TRBJ2-7	ASSTNLRDRVEQY
TRBV5-6	TRBJ1-2	ASSSTAYGYT
TRBV7-2	TRBJ2-5	ASSGGGGQETQY
TRBV28	TRBJ2-3	ASSLGAGADTQY
TRBV9	TRBJ1-1	ASSRARNTEAF
TRBV25-1	TRBJ1-6	ASSRADGDRYYNSPLH
TRBV19	TRBJ2-1	ASSILTDKRKEQF
TRBV19	TRBJ2-1	ASSIDSTPRTGLRNEQF
TRBV19	TRBJ2-4	ASSPTGLNIQY
TRBV9	TRBJ1-5	ASSRTGTGLYSNQPQH
TRBV11-3	TRBJ2-7	ASLGEVYEQY
TRBV21-1	TRBJ1-6	ASSKGDRGQGYNSPLH
TRBV7-2	TRBJ2-1	ASSPFWAGGHEQF
TRBV2	TRBJ2-7	ASRDPGGSYEQY
TRBV28	TRBJ1-1	ASSPDRVNTEAF
TRBV6-6	TRBJ1-5	ASSAKTGYQPQH
TRBV2	TRBJ1-1	ASSDRPNTEAF
TRBV7-2	TRBJ2-5	ASSLGPGLGETQY
TRBV19	TRBJ1-1	ASSLDPANTEAF
TRBV11-2	TRBJ2-7	ASSLDLDEQY